This T cell receptor (beta chain) was observed in a study of blood T cell repertoires in COVID-19. Study information: The United States, Italy and Spain provided the acute and convalescent COVID-19 samples. T cells, B-cell-depleted T cells, or PBMCs supplied cDNA or gDNA.

From germline, CDR1 is SGDLS and CDR2 YYNGEE. The CDR3 is made up of 14 amino acids. V lost 0 bases to trimming and J lost 4 bases, with 8 bases between them. Methods used by the authors: How many nucleated cells were present was estimated from reference gene primer amplification. Produced via immunoSEQ multiplex PCR; TCRdb's table is partial and in-frame only. That table is the source of V, J and clone size, and D and trimming were worked out from the DNA. The table records a few hundred thousand clones, about 90% of them present only once. Sequencing was carried out using peripheral blood. The TCR originated in a man aged 40-49 years with active or convalescent COVID-19. The chain recombines TRBV9 with TRBJ2-4, with D maybe TRBD1 (6 bases). CDR3 sequence (DNA): TGTGCCAGCAGCGTAGGGACAGCGAAAAACATTCAGTACTTC. Its protein product is CASSVGTAKNIQYF.